Detailed here is one T cell receptor (beta chain). The CDR3 runs to 15 residues. Per germline, CDR1 MDHEN and CDR2 SYDVKM. This sample stems from a study of shared clonotypes between healthy human individuals. Here immunoSEQ multiplex PCR was the method, and the copy in TCRdb shows in-frame clones only, minus some. The table includes some 550,000 clones, more than 95% detected once. The sample was naive CD4+ T cells sorted from blood. Indicated subset: CD45RA+ positively selected. V gene TRBV28 combines with J gene TRBJ1-5, with D uncertain. This TCR came from a woman aged 25 to 39 in good health. CDR3 DNA sequence: TGTGCTACAGAAACGGGCTCCCGCCCCTATCAGCCCCAGCATTTT. Translated, it gives CATETGSRPYQPQHF.